Sequencing of this T cell receptor beta chain was carried out in a study of blood T cells in healthy people across ages. This CDR3 region has 15 residues. Looked up from germline, CDR1 is SGHRS and CDR2 is YFSETQ. V dropped 2 bases and J dropped 7 bases, with 19 bases sitting between them. The use of a sample-barcoded 5' primer and a J-beta primer mix characterized a second PCR of about 7 to 12 cycles. A single record per CDR3 protein comes from TCRdb applying MiXCR to the 5' RACE reads. Of fewer than 900,000 distinct CDR3 sequences listed, roughly two fifths were seen once; the top ten hold roughly 20%. The study isolated at least 7 million PBMCs from each sample.

Material: blood. This clonotype was sampled from a woman in her fifties or sixties in good health. This chain joins TRBV5-1 and TRBJ2-7; a weak D match, TRBD1 (6 bases). The CDR3 DNA sequence: TGCGCCAGCAGCTTTCGACAGGCGACTGGTGCTGAGCAGTACTTC. Its protein is CASSFRQATGAEQYF.